Following are 18 T cell receptor beta chains from one sample sequenced in a study of siplizumab effects on memory and regulatory T cells. Measured with immunoSEQ multiplex PCR; TCRdb has only the in-frame clones, and not every one. This sample carries 100,000 or so clones, around 90% of them seen once, and the ten largest clones take more than 10%. The sample taken for sequencing was non-Treg CD4+ T cells sorted from blood. The origin of the receptors is a human donor in good health.

The rearrangement joins TRBV6-1 to TRBJ1-5; TRBD1 agrees at 7 bases. V shed 8 bases and J 3 bases; nucleotides not matched to a gene: 4. CDR1 is MNHNS and CDR2 is SASEGT in the germline V gene. This CDR3 is 13 amino acids long. CDR3 protein: CASSDRVNQPQHF. CDR3 coding DNA: TGTGCCAGCTCCGACAGGGTCAATCAGCCCCAGCATTTT.

The CDR3 region is CSVEALETQYF. The CDR3 bases are TGCAGCGTTGAAGCGCTAGAGACCCAGTACTTC. V usage is TRBV29-1 and J usage is TRBJ2-5, with D hard to call. Germline V lookup: CDR1 SQVTM, CDR2 ANQGSEA. Between the trimmed V and J ends, which lost 1 base and 4 bases, there was a span of 4 bases. CDR3 size: 11 residues.

The chain links TRBV7-2 to TRBJ2-7; weak D call: TRBD1 (5 bases). The CDR3 spans 14 residues. V was shortened by 1 base and J by 3 bases, with 10 bases between the two germline ends. Per germline, CDR1 SGHTA and CDR2 FQGNSA. Here the CDR3 reads CASSLETGFYEQYF. The CDR3 coding sequence is TGTGCCAGCAGCTTAGAAACAGGATTCTACGAGCAGTACTTC. Filled out from reference TRBV7-2 and TRBJ2-7, the complete variable domain reads GAGVSQSPSNKVTEKGKDVELRCDPISGHTALYWYRQSLGQGLEFLIYFQGNSAPDKSGLPSDRFSAERTGGSVSTLTIQRTQQEDSAVYLCASSLETGFYEQYFGPGTRLTVT.

This chain links TRBV11-3 with TRBJ1-1; D is perhaps TRBD1 (5 bases). Trimming cost V 7 bases and J 11 bases, with 20 bases left between them. Germline V gene data show CDR1 as SGHNT and CDR2 as YENEEA. The CDR3 is made up of 13 amino acids. The CDR3 loop reads CASKPGDEAGAFF. CDR3 in DNA: TGTGCCAGCAAACCGGGGGACGAAGCCGGCGCTTTCTTT.

This chain uses TRBV18 with TRBJ2-7; 10 bases fit TRBD2. CDR3 length equals 16 residues. Germline V CDR1 and CDR2: KGHSH, LQKENI. After removal of 3 bases from V and 2 bases from J, the junction contained 7 bases not matched to a gene. The CDR3: CASSPVAGTSAYEQYF. For the CDR3, the DNA is TGTGCCAGCTCACCCGTCGCCGGGACTAGCGCCTACGAGCAGTACTTC.

The J gene is TRBJ2-7, the V gene TRBV19, with 7 bases identical to TRBD1. CDR3 length: 14 amino acids. Germline loops: CDR1 LNHDA, CDR2 SQIVND (reference sequence). Trimming at V came to 6 bases and at J to 2 bases, leaving 7 bases not matched to a gene. Here the CDR3 reads CASSTGTDTYEQYF. DNA for the CDR3: TGTGCCAGTAGCACCGGGACAGACACCTACGAGCAGTACTTC. The complete variable domain, with remaining parts taken from reference TRBV19 and TRBJ2-7, reads DGGITQSPKYLFRKEGQNVTLSCEQNLNHDAMYWYRQDPGQGLRLIYYSQIVNDFQKGDIAEGYSVSREKKESFPLTVTSAQKNPTAFYLCASSTGTDTYEQYFGPGTRLTVT.

V usage is TRBV15 and J usage is TRBJ2-3; 7 bases map to TRBD2. The CDR3 sequence is 16 residues long. Germline assignment: CDR1 LNHNV and CDR2 YYDKDF (reference sequence). The V segment lost 1 base and the J segment 5 bases; nucleotides outside the gene matches: 9. CDR3 protein: CATSRGLALQGDTQYF. CDR3 sequence (DNA): TGTGCCACCAGCAGAGGACTAGCACTCCAGGGAGATACGCAGTATTTT.

The CDR3 DNA follows: TGTGCCAGCAGCGTACTGATCGCGGGAGGGCCGAGAGAAAACATTCAGTACTTC. Translated, it gives CASSVLIAGGPRENIQYF. The chain couples TRBV7-9 to TRBJ2-4; 9 nucleotides align to TRBD2. The CDR3 spans 18 residues. Germline V gene sequence: CDR1 SEHNR, CDR2 FQNEAQ (reference sequence). V shed 5 bases, J shed 5 bases, and the junction held 16 bases outside the gene matches. Supplemented by reference TRBV7-9 and TRBJ2-4, the full variable domain reads DTGVSQNPRHKITKRGQNVTFRCDPISEHNRLYWYRQTLGQGPEFLTYFQNEAQLEKSRLLSDRFSAERPKGSFSTLEIQRTEQGDSAMYLCASSVLIAGGPRENIQYFGAGTRLSVL.

The J gene is TRBJ2-7, the V gene TRBV7-2; no clear D gene. The CDR3 is 12 amino acids. CDR1 is SGHTA, CDR2 FQGNSA, per germline. V was shortened by 5 bases and J by 6 bases, with 11 bases between the two germline ends. The CDR3 coding sequence is TGTGCCAGCAGCCATCCGGTGACCGAGCAGTACTTC. Encoded protein: CASSHPVTEQYF.

The V call is TRBV7-2, the J call TRBJ2-3, with 7 bases lining up with TRBD2. V lost 5 bases and J lost 4; bases outside the gene matches: 9. The CDR3 totals 15 residues. Germline V gene lookup returns CDR1 SGHTA and CDR2 FQGNSA. CDR3 bases: TGTGCCAGCAGCCTACTAGCGCTGGGAGCAGATACGCAGTATTTT. Translated: CASSLLALGADTQYF.

This clone appeared once. This sequence joins TRBV6-1 and TRBJ2-3; tentative D call: TRBD2 (6 bases). The germline V and J ends were trimmed by 0 bases and 7 bases, with 23 bases remaining between them. The V gene's germline CDR1 is MNHNS and CDR2 SASEGT. The CDR3 is 18 amino acids. The CDR3 protein is CASSEAESRQTRPYTQYF. In DNA form, the CDR3 reads TGTGCCAGCAGTGAAGCGGAATCTCGGCAGACTAGGCCCTATACGCAGTATTTT.

The V call is TRBV6-6, the J call TRBJ2-7, with 7 bases that match TRBD2. In germline, CDR1 is MNHNY, CDR2 SVGAGI (reference sequence). V was pared by 4 bases and J by 3 bases, with 9 bases of the junction left unmatched. The CDR3 extends over 15 amino acids. The CDR3 DNA sequence: TGTGCCAGCAGTTTTGATTTCGCTAGCGGCTACGAGCAGTACTTC. Translated: CASSFDFASGYEQYF.

CDR3 region: CAWSSNAVGGRGYTF. In nucleotides, the CDR3 is TGTGCCTGGAGTTCTAATGCCGTGGGGGGTAGAGGCTACACCTTC. The chain couples TRBV30 to TRBJ1-2; the D gene is possibly TRBD1 (5 bases). Trimming left V 2 bases short and J 8 bases short, with 21 bases between. Germline V gene lookup returns CDR1 GTSNPN and CDR2 SVGIG (reference sequence). The CDR3 is 15 residues long. Supplemented by reference TRBV30 and TRBJ1-2, the full variable domain reads SQTIHQWPATLVQPVGSPLSLECTVEGTSNPNLYWYRQAAGRGLQLLFYSVGIGQISSEVPQNLSASRPQDRQFILSSKKLLLSDSGFYLCAWSSNAVGGRGYTFGSGTRLTVV.

V and J are TRBV5-1 and TRBJ2-7; D perhaps matches TRBD2 (5 bases). Per germline, CDR1 SGHRS and CDR2 YFSETQ. The germline V and J ends were trimmed by 0 bases and 7 bases, with 20 bases remaining between them. The CDR3 extends over 16 amino acids. DNA of the CDR3: TGCGCCAGCAGCTTGGACCGGTCGGGCGGGTCCAGGGAGCAGTACTTC. This encodes CASSLDRSGGSREQYF.

The chain joins TRBV6-1 to TRBJ1-4, with D tentatively TRBD1 (5 bases). Trimming pared 4 bases from V and 7 bases from J, leaving 16 bases between. This CDR3 spans 15 amino acids. Germline V gives CDR1 MNHNS, CDR2 SASEGT. CDR3 in amino acids: CASSGRIPRAEKLFF. The CDR3 DNA reads TGTGCCAGCAGTGGACGGATCCCCAGGGCTGAAAAACTGTTTTTT.

The chain uses TRBV11-3 and TRBJ2-3; D unclear. Germline assignment: CDR1 SGHNT and CDR2 YENEEA. V was cut by 5 bases and J by 2 bases, with 11 bases left in between. The CDR3 contains 14 residues. The CDR3 reads CASSALSVTDTQYF. Written as DNA, the CDR3 is TGTGCCAGCAGCGCATTAAGCGTCACAGATACGCAGTATTTT.

The chain uses TRBV7-6 and TRBJ1-4; 9 nucleotides align to TRBD1. The length of the CDR3 is 12 residues. V dropped 6 bases and J dropped 11; count of bases not matched to a gene: 4. Germline CDR1 reads SGHVS; CDR2 reads FNYEAQ. CDR3 nucleotide sequence: TGTGCCAGCAGACGAACAGGGGGCAAACTGTTTTTT. It codes for CASRRTGGKLFF. Using reference TRBV7-6 and TRBJ1-4 for the parts outside the CDR3, the full variable domain is GAGVSQSPRYKVTKRGQDVALRCDPISGHVSLYWYRQALGQGPEFLTYFNYEAQQDKSGLPNDRFSAERPEGSISTLTIQRTEQRDSAMYRCASRRTGGKLFFGSGTQLSVL.

The V gene is TRBV13, the J gene TRBJ2-7; possibly TRBD2 for D (6 bases). The V end was cut by 5 bases, the J end by 6 bases, with 17 bases between. The CDR3 length is 14 residues. Germline V lookup: CDR1 PRHDT, CDR2 FYEKMQ (reference sequence). CDR3 sequence reads: CASSRSLRGIEQYF. The CDR3 coding sequence is TGTGCCAGCAGCCGGTCGCTGCGGGGTATCGAGCAGTACTTC.